A single sample is the source of the 23 T cell receptor beta chains below, sequenced in a study of T-cell reconstitution after alpha-beta-depleted transplantation in children (dated by TCRdb to about 2016). Library preparation used PCR. The sequencer was an Illumina HiSeq 2500. TCR libraries were prepared with molecular barcoding, using unique molecular identifiers to normalize TCRbeta repertoire quantification. The public reads were quality trimmed at Q25 with fastp and then assembled into clones with MiXCR by TCRdb, keeping productive beta chains. A single entry per CDR3 protein holds the most common genes and DNA from its merged rows. Here the sample has around 200,000 distinct CDR3 sequences; 6% to 7% occur a single time. About 3% of the sample lies in the top ten. The specimen comprised PBMCs from the stem cell graft donor, sampled from the stem cell graft. These receptors were obtained from a human donor who donated a stem cell graft to a child with Wiskott-Aldrich syndrome.

This clonotype was counted at least ten times. The chain's CDR3 is CASSHRDRGTDTQYF. In DNA, the CDR3 is TGCGCCAGCAGCCACCGGGACAGGGGAACAGATACGCAGTATTTT. This rearrangement joins TRBV5-1 to TRBJ2-3; 10 bases are shared with TRBD1. V shed 4 bases and J 3 bases; nucleotides not matched to a gene: 5. The CDR3 covers 15 residues. In germline, CDR1 is SGHRS, CDR2 YFSETQ.

This clonotype was seen repeatedly, ten times or more. J is TRBJ2-7 and V is TRBV3-1; no definite D call. The V end lost 4 bases, the J end lost 3 bases, and 4 bases lay between the germline ends. The CDR3 extends over 11 amino acids. Per the germline V gene, CDR1 is LGHDT and CDR2 is YNNKEL (reference sequence). DNA for the CDR3: TGTGCCAGCAGCCGATACTACGAGCAGTACTTC. It translates to CASSRYYEQYF.

This clonotype was picked up many times. This rearrangement joins TRBV18 to TRBJ1-5, with D unclear. CDR1 and CDR2 from the germline V gene are KGHSH and LQKENI. V lost 5 bases and J lost 5, with 10 bases in between. CDR3 length: 13 amino acids. Written as DNA, the CDR3 is TGTGCCAGCTCAGGAGGGCAAGATCAGCCCCAGCATTTT. Its translation: CASSGGQDQPQHF.

This clonotype has at least ten counts. The J gene is TRBJ1-5, the V gene TRBV29-1, with 8 bases matching TRBD1. Per the germline V gene, CDR1 is SQVTM and CDR2 is ANQGSEA. V was pared by 6 bases and J by 5 bases, with 6 bases of the junction left unmatched. The CDR3 has 13 residues. CDR3: CSVGDRRDQPQHF. The CDR3 DNA is TGCAGCGTGGGGGACAGGCGAGATCAGCCCCAGCATTTT. Full variable domain (rest looked up from reference TRBV29-1 and TRBJ1-5): SAVISQKPSRDICQRGTSLTIQCQVDSQVTMMFWYRQQPGQSLTLIATANQGSEATYESGFVIDKFPISRPNLTFSTLTVSNMSPEDSSIYLCSVGDRRDQPQHFGDGTRLSIL.

Many counts were recorded for this clonotype. CDR3 in amino acids: CASSYTQGYVHEQYF. Here the CDR3 DNA reads TGTGCCAGCAGTTATACCCAGGGTTACGTCCACGAGCAGTACTTC. The J gene is TRBJ2-7, the V gene TRBV6-5; D is perhaps TRBD1 (5 bases). V was pared by 3 bases and J by 5 bases, with 17 bases between. The germline V gene encodes CDR1 MNHEY and CDR2 SVGAGI. The CDR3 covers 15 residues.

This clonotype was detected many times. The gene calls are TRBV5-1 and TRBJ2-3; the match to TRBD2 covers 14 bases. CDR3 length equals 18 residues. CDR1 is SGHRS, CDR2 YFSETQ, per germline. J gave up 3 bases and V 3 bases, and 9 bases lay outside the gene matches. The CDR3 coding sequence is TGCGCCAGCAGCTCGGGACTAGCGGGAGCCCTGGAAACAGATACGCAGTATTTT. Translating gives CASSSGLAGALETDTQYF. The whole variable domain, filled in from reference TRBV5-1 and TRBJ2-3, reads KAGVTQTPRYLIKTRGQQVTLSCSPISGHRSVSWYQQTPGQGLQFLFEYFSETQRNKGNFPGRFSGRQFSNSRSEMNVSTLELGDSALYLCASSSGLAGALETDTQYFGPGTRLTVL.

In its sample, this clonotype was seen many times. J is TRBJ2-2 and V is TRBV11-2; D uncertain. The V gene's germline CDR1 is SGHAT and CDR2 FQNNGV. V shed 0 bases and J shed 9 bases, with 14 bases lying between them. CDR3 length equals 15 residues. As DNA, the CDR3 is TGTGCCAGCAGCTTAGAAATACGGGCAGTACGGGAGCTGTTTTTT. It yields the protein CASSLEIRAVRELFF.

This clonotype has only a few counts. V and J are TRBV7-9 and TRBJ1-6; TRBD1 might be the D (6 bases). Germline CDR1 and CDR2: SEHNR and FQNEAQ (reference sequence). This CDR3 has 15 amino acids. Trimming took off 5 bases at V and 7 bases at J, with 15 bases between the two ends. The CDR3 DNA reads as TGTGCCAGCAGCCCACCGACAGGTTGGAATTCACCCCTCCACTTT. It translates to CASSPPTGWNSPLHF.

This clonotype has at least ten counts. The chain recombines TRBV12-3 or TRBV12-4 with TRBJ2-7; D call uncertain. The CDR3 has 15 amino acids. The V end lost 5 bases, the J end lost 0 bases, and 14 bases lay between the germline ends. The CDR3 DNA follows: TGTGCCAGCAGTGCGGCGACCGTTAGCTCCTACGAGCAGTACTTC. Residues: CASSAATVSSYEQYF.

This clonotype has more than one count but fewer than ten. Its ends do not fully match the called genes, so a read error is possible. The chain has TRBV20-1 and TRBJ2-1; 7 bases map to TRBD1. This CDR3 spans 16 amino acids. Germline V gene data show CDR1 as DFQATT and CDR2 as SNEGSKA (reference sequence). CDR3 protein: CCARSNRGLSRNEQFF. The CDR3 nucleotides read TGCTGTGCTAGATCTAACAGGGGTTTGAGCCGCAATGAGCAGTTCTTC.

This clonotype was seen once. A much larger clonotype is one base distant, so this may be a read error. The gene calls are TRBV4-1 and TRBJ2-7; D remains unclear. The DNA end lines up better with TRBJ2-1; the J call may be wrong. CDR3 length: 16 amino acids. The germline V gene encodes CDR1 MGHRA and CDR2 YSYEKL. The CDR3 coding sequence is TGCGCCAGCAGCCAAGCGAAAGTCGGCACTTCCTACGAGCAGTTCTTC. Translation: CASSQAKVGTSYEQFF.

Many counts were recorded for this clonotype. The rearrangement links TRBV29-1 to TRBJ2-2; D ambiguous. The germline V gene encodes CDR1 SQVTM and CDR2 ANQGSEA. V lost 0 bases and J lost 6, with 14 bases in between. This CDR3 is built from 15 residues. The CDR3 sequence is CSVEDPIDGAGELFF. The CDR3 DNA sequence: TGCAGCGTTGAAGATCCTATCGACGGCGCCGGGGAGCTGTTTTTT.

This clonotype appeared a few times. The CDR3: CASSLGPRGDTEAFF. CDR3 nucleotide sequence: TGCGCCAGCAGCTTGGGCCCTCGGGGGGACACTGAAGCTTTCTTT. The chain joins TRBV5-1 to TRBJ1-1; D is possibly TRBD1 (5 bases). V shed 0 bases and J shed 3 bases, with 12 bases lying between them. The V gene's germline CDR1 is SGHRS and CDR2 YFSETQ. The CDR3 is 15 residues long.

This clonotype was counted many times. This rearrangement joins TRBV30 to TRBJ1-1; D may be TRBD1 (5 bases). The V end lost 0 bases, the J end lost 2 bases, and 10 bases lay between the germline ends. The CDR3 extends over 14 amino acids. From germline, CDR1 is GTSNPN and CDR2 SVGIG (reference sequence). The CDR3 DNA sequence: TGTGCCTGGAGTGTACTGGGGGTCAACACTGAAGCTTTCTTT. Translated, it gives CAWSVLGVNTEAFF.

This clonotype occurred many times. V and J are TRBV29-1 and TRBJ2-6; D ambiguous. V was trimmed by 4 bases and J by 0 bases, leaving 10 bases between them. The CDR3 consists of 15 residues. The germline CDR1 and CDR2 sequences are SQVTM and ANQGSEA. For the CDR3, the DNA is TGCAGCGTTGTTAACAGCCGCTCTGGGGCCAACGTCCTGACTTTC. It translates to CSVVNSRSGANVLTF.

In this sample, this clonotype turned up a few times. The V and J genes are TRBV4-1 and TRBJ1-1; TRBD1 is a possible D gene (5 bases). Looked up from germline, CDR1 is MGHRA and CDR2 is YSYEKL. The germline V and J ends were trimmed by 2 bases and 3 bases, with 19 bases remaining between them. This CDR3 region has 17 residues. CDR3 sequence: CASSQRRGEQPYTEAFF. CDR3 coding DNA: TGCGCCAGCAGCCAAAGGAGGGGCGAACAGCCGTACACTGAAGCTTTCTTT.

In its sample, this clonotype was seen many times. V usage is TRBV9 and J usage is TRBJ2-5; D uncertain. Germline V gene lookup returns CDR1 SGDLS and CDR2 YYNGEE. V lost 1 base, J lost 0 bases, and 7 bases lay in between. The CDR3 runs 14 residues. CDR3 residues: CASSVSPDQETQYF. CDR3 DNA: TGTGCCAGCAGCGTAAGTCCAGACCAAGAGACCCAGTACTTC.

This clonotype was detected only a few times. The V call is TRBV3-1, the J call TRBJ2-2; no clear D gene. The CDR3 consists of 14 residues. Per the germline V gene, CDR1 is LGHDT and CDR2 is YNNKEL (reference sequence). Deletions cut 7 bases from V and 7 bases from J, with 16 bases between. CDR3 sequence: CASTGNRDLGELFF. The CDR3 DNA sequence: TGTGCCAGCACCGGTAATAGGGATCTCGGGGAGCTGTTTTTT.

This clonotype was counted many times. The rearrangement uses TRBV5-1 and TRBJ2-5; no clear D. The germline V gene has CDR1 SGHRS and CDR2 YFSETQ. The CDR3 spans 14 residues. Trimming pared 0 bases from V and 1 base from J, leaving 7 bases between. For the CDR3, the DNA is TGCGCCAGCAGCTTGGTCCTGGGCCAAGAGACCCAGTACTTC. This encodes CASSLVLGQETQYF.

This clonotype was detected many times. The chain carries TRBV7-9 and TRBJ2-7; 7 positions agree with TRBD2. Germline V gene data show CDR1 as SEHNR and CDR2 as FQNEAQ (reference sequence). The CDR3 runs to 15 residues. V shed 4 bases, J shed 3 bases, and the junction held 9 bases outside the gene matches. The CDR3 nucleotides read TGTGCCAGCAGCTCTTTAGCGGGTGCCTACTACGAGCAGTACTTC. It encodes CASSSLAGAYYEQYF.

This clonotype was counted many times. The V and J genes are TRBV18 and TRBJ2-2; 10 bases fit TRBD2. CDR3 length equals 15 residues. The trim removed 6 bases at V and 3 bases at J, leaving 4 bases unmatched. Per germline, CDR1 KGHSH and CDR2 LQKENI. DNA of the CDR3: TGTGCCAGCTCGGACGGGACTAGCGACACCGGGGAGCTGTTTTTT. This codes for CASSDGTSDTGELFF.

V usage is TRBV6-1 and J usage is TRBJ1-5; 10 bases line up with TRBD1. The CDR3 is made up of 14 amino acids. The germline gives CDR1 MNHNS, CDR2 SASEGT. J lost 5 bases, V lost 11 bases, and 9 bases had no gene match. CDR3 DNA sequence: TGTGCCGTTAAGGGACAGGGGACCGATCAGCCCCAGCATTTT. Translated: CAVKGQGTDQPQHF.

This clonotype was counted at least ten times. The J gene is TRBJ2-2, the V gene TRBV25-1; 7 positions match TRBD2. J gave up 4 bases and V 8 bases, and 7 bases lay outside the gene matches. This CDR3 comprises 14 residues. Germline values: CDR1 MGHDK, CDR2 SYGVNS. CDR3 coding DNA: TGTGCCAGCGAAACATGGGGGGGCACCGGGGAGCTGTTTTTT. This gives the protein CASETWGGTGELFF.